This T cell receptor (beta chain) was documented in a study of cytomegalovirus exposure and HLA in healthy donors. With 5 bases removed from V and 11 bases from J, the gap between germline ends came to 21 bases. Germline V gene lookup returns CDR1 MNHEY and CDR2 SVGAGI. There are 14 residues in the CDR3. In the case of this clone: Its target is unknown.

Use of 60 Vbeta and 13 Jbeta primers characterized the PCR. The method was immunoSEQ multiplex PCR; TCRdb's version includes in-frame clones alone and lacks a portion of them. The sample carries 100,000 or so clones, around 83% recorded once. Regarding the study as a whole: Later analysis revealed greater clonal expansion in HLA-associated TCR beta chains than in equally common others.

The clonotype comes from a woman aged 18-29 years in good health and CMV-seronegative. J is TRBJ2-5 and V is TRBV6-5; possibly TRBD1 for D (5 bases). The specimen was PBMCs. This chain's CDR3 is CASSGPWGGGGQYF. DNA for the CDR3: TGTGCCAGCAGTGGCCCCTGGGGCGGCGGTGGGCAGTACTTC.